Detailed here is one TCR beta chain. Its antigen remains unidentified. This CDR3 comprises 15 residues. Germline assignment: CDR1 SGHTS and CDR2 YDEGEE. V lost 4 bases and J 5 bases, leaving 15 bases between the germline ends. This entry comes from a study of cytomegalovirus exposure and HLA in healthy donors. PCR used 60 Vbeta primers and 13 Jbeta primers. Original processing notes: Counted up in a later analysis, unique TCR beta chains came to roughly 80 million, with about 9.9 million shared. Using immunoSEQ multiplex PCR, the repertoire was profiled, and TCRdb retains in-frame clones only, with some absent. From that table come the V and J calls and clone size; the DNA was used to work out D and trimming. Of 95,000 to 100,000 clones in the sample, around 85% were seen once. Study-wide results and limits: Researchers had no immune exposure information except CMV serostatus available. Data from an earlier analysis indicated that most TCR beta V segments were productive either about 90% or about 30% of the time. With further analysis later on, most CMV-associated TCR beta chains appeared HLA-restricted.

Sequencing was done on a sample of PBMCs. This receptor was identified in a man between 25 and 39 years old in good health and CMV-seronegative. The J gene is TRBJ1-4, the V gene TRBV5-8, with D hard to call. Here the CDR3 reads CASSLKRELNEKLFF. CDR3 nucleotide sequence: TGTGCCAGCAGCCTGAAACGGGAGTTGAATGAAAAACTGTTTTTT.